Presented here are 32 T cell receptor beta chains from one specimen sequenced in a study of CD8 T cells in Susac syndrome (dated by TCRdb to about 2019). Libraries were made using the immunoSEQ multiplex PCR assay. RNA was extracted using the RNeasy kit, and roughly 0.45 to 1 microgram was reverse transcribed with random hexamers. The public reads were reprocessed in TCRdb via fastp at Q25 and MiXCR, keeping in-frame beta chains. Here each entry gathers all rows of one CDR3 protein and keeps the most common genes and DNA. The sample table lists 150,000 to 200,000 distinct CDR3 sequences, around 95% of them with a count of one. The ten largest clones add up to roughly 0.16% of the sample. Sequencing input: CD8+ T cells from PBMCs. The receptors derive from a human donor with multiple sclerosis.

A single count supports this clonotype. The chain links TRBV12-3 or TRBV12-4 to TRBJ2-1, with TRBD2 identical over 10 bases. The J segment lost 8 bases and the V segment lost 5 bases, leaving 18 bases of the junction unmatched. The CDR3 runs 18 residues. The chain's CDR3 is CASSPWTSGNLWVDEQFF. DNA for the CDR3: TGTGCCAGCAGTCCCTGGACTAGCGGAAACCTGTGGGTCGATGAGCAGTTCTTC.

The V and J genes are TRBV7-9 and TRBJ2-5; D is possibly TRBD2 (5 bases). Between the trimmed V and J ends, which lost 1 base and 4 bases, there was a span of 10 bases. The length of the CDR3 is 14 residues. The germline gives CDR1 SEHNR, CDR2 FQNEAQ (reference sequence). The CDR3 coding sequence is TGTGCCAGCAGCTTAGTGGGAGACGCAGAGACCCAGTACTTC. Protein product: CASSLVGDAETQYF.

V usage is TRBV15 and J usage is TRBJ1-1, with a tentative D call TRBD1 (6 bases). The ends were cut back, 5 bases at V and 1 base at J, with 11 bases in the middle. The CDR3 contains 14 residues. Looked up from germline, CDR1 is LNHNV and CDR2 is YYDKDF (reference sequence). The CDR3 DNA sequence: TGTGCCACCAGCGGAGGACAGAGGAACACTGAAGCTTTCTTT. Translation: CATSGGQRNTEAFF. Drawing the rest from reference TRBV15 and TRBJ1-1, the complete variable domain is DAMVIQNPRYQVTQFGKPVTLSCSQTLNHNVMYWYQQKSSQAPKLLFHYYDKDFNNEADTPDNFQSRRPNTSFCFLDIRSPGLGDTAMYLCATSGGQRNTEAFFGQGTRLTVV.

The CDR3: CSVMDPSSYEQYF. The CDR3 coding sequence is TGCAGCGTGATGGATCCGAGCTCCTACGAGCAGTACTTC. V is TRBV29-1 and J is TRBJ2-7; D uncertain. V lost 6 bases to trimming and J lost 0 bases, with 12 bases between them. From germline, CDR1 is SQVTM and CDR2 ANQGSEA. The CDR3 loop spans 13 amino acids.

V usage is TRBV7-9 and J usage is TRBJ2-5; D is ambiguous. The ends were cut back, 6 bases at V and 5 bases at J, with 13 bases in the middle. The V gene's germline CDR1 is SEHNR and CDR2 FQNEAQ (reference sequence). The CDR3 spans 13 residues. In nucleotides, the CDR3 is TGTGCCAGCAGTTTCCCCGGCGAGGAGACCCAGTACTTC. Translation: CASSFPGEETQYF. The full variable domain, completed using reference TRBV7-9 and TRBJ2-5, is DTGVSQNPRHKITKRGQNVTFRCDPISEHNRLYWYRQTLGQGPEFLTYFQNEAQLEKSRLLSDRFSAERPKGSFSTLEIQRTEQGDSAMYLCASSFPGEETQYFGPGTRLLVL.

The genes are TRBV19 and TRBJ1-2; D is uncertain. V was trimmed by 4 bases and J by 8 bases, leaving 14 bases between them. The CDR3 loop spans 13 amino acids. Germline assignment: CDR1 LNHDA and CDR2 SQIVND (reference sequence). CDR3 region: CASSTLGGGGYTF. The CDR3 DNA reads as TGTGCCAGTAGTACACTGGGAGGCGGGGGCTACACCTTC.

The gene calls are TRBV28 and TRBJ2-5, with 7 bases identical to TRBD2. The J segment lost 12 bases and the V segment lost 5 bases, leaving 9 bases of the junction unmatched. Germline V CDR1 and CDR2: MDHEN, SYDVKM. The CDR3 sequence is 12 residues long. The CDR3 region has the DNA TGTGCCAGCAGTCCACCCAAAGGACTAGAGTACTTC. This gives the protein CASSPPKGLEYF.

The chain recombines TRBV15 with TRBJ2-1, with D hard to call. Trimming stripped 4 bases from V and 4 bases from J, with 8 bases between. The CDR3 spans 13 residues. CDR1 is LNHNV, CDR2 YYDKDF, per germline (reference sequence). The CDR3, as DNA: TGTGCCACCAGCAAAGAACTATACAATGAGCAGTTCTTC. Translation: CATSKELYNEQFF.

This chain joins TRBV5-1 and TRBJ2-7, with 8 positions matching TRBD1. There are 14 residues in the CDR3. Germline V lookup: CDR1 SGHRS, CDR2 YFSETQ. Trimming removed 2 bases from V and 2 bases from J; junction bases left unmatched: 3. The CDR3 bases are TGCGCCAGCAGCTTCCAGGGGGCGACCTACGAGCAGTACTTC. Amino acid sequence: CASSFQGATYEQYF.

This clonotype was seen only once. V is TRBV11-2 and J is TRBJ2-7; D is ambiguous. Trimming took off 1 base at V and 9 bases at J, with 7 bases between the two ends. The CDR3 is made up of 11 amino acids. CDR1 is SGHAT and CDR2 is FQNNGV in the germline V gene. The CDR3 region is CASSLVGVQYF. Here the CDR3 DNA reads TGTGCCAGCAGCTTAGTGGGCGTGCAGTACTTC.

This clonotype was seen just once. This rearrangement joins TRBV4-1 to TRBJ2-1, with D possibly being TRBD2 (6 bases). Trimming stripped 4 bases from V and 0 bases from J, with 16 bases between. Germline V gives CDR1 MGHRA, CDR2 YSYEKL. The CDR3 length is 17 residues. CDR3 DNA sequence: TGCGCCAGCAGCCTGAGAGCGGGCTTGGCCTCCTACAATGAGCAGTTCTTC. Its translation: CASSLRAGLASYNEQFF.

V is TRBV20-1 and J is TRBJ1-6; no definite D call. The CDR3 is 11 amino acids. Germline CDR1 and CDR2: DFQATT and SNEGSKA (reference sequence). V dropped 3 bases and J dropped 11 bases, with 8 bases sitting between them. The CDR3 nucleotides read TGCAGTGCTAGGGGAGAAACACCCCTCCACTTT. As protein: CSARGETPLHF.

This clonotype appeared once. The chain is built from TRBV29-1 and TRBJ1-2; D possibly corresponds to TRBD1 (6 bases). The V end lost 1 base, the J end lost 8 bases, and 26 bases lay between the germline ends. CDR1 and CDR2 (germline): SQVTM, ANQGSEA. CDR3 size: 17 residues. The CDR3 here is CSVEGPLPGGNYGGYTF. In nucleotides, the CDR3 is TGCAGCGTTGAAGGTCCTCTCCCGGGGGGCAATTATGGCGGCTACACCTTC.

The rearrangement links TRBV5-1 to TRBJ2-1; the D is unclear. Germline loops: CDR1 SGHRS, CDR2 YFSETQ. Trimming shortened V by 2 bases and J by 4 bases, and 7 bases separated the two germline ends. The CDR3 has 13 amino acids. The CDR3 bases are TGCGCCAGCAGCTTCGAACAGTACAATGAGCAGTTCTTC. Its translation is CASSFEQYNEQFF.

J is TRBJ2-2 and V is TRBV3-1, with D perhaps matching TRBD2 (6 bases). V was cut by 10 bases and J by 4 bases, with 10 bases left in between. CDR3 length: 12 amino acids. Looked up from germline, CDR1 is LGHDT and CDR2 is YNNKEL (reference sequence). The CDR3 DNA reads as TGTGCCACCCTGGAGGGCACCGGGGAGCTGTTTTTT. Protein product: CATLEGTGELFF.

CDR3 sequence reads: CASNGATDGYF. The CDR3 DNA is TGTGCCAGCAATGGAGCGACAGACGGGTACTTC. This chain links TRBV6-1 with TRBJ2-7, with D tentatively TRBD1 (5 bases). Germline V gives CDR1 MNHNS, CDR2 SASEGT. CDR3 length: 11 residues. Between the trimmed V and J ends, which lost 7 bases and 12 bases, there was a span of 16 bases.

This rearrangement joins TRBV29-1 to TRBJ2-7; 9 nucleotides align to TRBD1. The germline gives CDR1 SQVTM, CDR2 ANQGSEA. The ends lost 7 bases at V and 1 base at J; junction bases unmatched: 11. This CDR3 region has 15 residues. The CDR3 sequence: CSANLPGQGSYEQYF. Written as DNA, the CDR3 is TGCAGCGCTAACCTCCCGGGACAGGGTTCCTACGAGCAGTACTTC.

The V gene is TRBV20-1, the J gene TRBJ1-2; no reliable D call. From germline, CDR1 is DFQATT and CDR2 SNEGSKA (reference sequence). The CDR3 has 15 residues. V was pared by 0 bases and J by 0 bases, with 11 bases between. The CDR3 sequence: CSARDYPRANYGYTF. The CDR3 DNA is TGCAGTGCTAGAGATTATCCCAGAGCTAACTATGGCTACACCTTC.

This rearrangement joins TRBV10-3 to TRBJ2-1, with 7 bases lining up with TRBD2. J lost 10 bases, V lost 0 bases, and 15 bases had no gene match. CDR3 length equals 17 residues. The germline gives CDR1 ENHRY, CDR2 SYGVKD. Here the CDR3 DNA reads TGTGCCATCAGTGAGTCCAACCGCCGTGAGCGCGGGGGAGAGCAGTTCTTC. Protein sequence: CAISESNRRERGGEQFF.

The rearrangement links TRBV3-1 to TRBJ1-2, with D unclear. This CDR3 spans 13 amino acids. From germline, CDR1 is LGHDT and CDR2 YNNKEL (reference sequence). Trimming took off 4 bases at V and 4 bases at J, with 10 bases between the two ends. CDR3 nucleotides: TGTGCCAGCAGCCTACGGGTATCCTATGGCTACACCTTC. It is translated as CASSLRVSYGYTF.

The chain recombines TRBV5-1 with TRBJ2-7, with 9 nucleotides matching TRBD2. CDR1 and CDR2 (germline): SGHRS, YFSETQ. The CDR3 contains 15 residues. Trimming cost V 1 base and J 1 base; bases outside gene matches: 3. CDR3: CASSLQAGGSYEQYF. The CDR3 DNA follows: TGCGCCAGCAGCTTGCAAGCGGGGGGTTCCTACGAGCAGTACTTC.

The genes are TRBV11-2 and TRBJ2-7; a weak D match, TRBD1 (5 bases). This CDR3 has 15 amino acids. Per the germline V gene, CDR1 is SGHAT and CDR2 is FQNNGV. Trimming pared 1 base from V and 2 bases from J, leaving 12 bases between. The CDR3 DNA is TGTGCCAGCAGCTTAGGTTCAGGGAATACCTACGAGCAGTACTTC. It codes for CASSLGSGNTYEQYF.

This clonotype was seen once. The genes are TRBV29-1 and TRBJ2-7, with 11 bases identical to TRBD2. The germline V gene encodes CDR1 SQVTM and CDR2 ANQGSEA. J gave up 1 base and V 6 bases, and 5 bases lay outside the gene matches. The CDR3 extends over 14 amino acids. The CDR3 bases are TGCAGCGTCCGGGGACTAGCGGTTTCCTACGAGCAGTACTTC. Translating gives CSVRGLAVSYEQYF.

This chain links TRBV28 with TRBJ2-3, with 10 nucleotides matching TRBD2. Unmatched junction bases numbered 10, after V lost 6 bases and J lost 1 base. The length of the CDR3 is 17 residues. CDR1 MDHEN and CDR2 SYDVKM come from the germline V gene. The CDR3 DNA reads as TGTGCCAGCAGCTTGGAAGGGACTAGCGAACGCACAGATACGCAGTATTTT. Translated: CASSLEGTSERTDTQYF.

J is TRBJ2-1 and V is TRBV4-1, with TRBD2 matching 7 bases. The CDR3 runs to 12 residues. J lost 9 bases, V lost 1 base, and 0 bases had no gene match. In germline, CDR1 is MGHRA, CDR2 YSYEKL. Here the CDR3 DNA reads TGCGCCAGCAGCCAAGCGGGAGGTGAGCAGTTCTTC. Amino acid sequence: CASSQAGGEQFF.

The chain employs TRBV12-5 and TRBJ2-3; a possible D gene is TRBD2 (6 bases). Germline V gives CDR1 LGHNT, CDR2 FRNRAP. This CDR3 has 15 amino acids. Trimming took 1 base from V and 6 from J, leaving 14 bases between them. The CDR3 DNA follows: TGTGCTAGTGGTTTGGGTCCGACTAGTTCGGATACGCAGTATTTT. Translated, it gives CASGLGPTSSDTQYF. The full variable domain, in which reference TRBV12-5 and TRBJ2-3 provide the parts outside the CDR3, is DARVTQTPRHKVTEMGQEVTMRCQPILGHNTVFWYRQTMMQGLELLAYFRNRAPLDDSGMPKDRFSAEMPDATLATLKIQPSEPRDSAVYFCASGLGPTSSDTQYFGPGTRLTVL.

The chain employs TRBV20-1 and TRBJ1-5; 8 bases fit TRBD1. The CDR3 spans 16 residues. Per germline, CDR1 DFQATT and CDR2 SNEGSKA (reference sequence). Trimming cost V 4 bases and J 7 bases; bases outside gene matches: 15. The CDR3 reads CSATDRDRHDSQPQHF. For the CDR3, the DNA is TGCAGTGCTACCGATCGGGACAGGCACGATTCGCAGCCCCAGCATTTT.

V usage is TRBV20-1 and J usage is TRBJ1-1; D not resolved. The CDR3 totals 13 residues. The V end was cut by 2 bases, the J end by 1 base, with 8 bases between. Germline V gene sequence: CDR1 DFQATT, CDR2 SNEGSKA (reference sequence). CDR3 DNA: TGCAGTGCTAGATCGGGATCGAACACTGAAGCTTTCTTT. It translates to CSARSGSNTEAFF.

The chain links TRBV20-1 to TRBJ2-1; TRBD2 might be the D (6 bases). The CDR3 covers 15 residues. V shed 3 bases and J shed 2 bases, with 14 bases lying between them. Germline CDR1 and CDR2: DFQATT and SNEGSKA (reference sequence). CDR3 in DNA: TGCAGTGCTAGGGAGGGGCGGAGGGCCTACAATGAGCAGTTCTTC. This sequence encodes CSAREGRRAYNEQFF.

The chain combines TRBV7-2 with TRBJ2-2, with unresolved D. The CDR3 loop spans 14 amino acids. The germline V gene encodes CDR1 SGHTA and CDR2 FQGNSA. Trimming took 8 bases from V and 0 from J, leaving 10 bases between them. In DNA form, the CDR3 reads TGTGCCAGCGGGCTAACTGCGAACACCGGGGAGCTGTTTTTT. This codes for CASGLTANTGELFF. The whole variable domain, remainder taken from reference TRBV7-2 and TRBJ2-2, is GAGVSQSPSNKVTEKGKDVELRCDPISGHTALYWYRQSLGQGLEFLIYFQGNSAPDKSGLPSDRFSAERTGGSVSTLTIQRTQQEDSAVYLCASGLTANTGELFFGEGSRLTVL.

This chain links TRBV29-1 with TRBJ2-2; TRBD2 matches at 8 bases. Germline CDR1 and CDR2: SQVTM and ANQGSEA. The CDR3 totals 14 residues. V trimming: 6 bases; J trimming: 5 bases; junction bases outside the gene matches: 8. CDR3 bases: TGCAGCGTGAAGGGACTAGTTATTACCGGGGAGCTGTTTTTT. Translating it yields CSVKGLVITGELFF.

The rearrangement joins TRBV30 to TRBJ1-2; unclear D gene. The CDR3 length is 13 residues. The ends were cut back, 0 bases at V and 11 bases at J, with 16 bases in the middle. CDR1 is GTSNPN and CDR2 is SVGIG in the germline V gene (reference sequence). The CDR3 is CAWSVATPRGYTF. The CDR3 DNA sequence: TGTGCCTGGAGTGTTGCAACCCCCCGCGGATACACCTTC.